The 32 T cell receptor beta chains listed next were all sequenced from one sample in a study of blood T cells in healthy people across ages. Next came a second PCR, run for about 7 to 11 cycles, which used a sample-barcoded 5' primer along with a J-beta primer mix. TCRdb used MiXCR to reprocess the 5' RACE reads, holding one entry per CDR3 protein. The table records about a million distinct CDR3 sequences, 40% to 60% of them present only once. Sequencing was performed on blood. The receptors originated from a man aged 30-40 years in good health.

This clonotype came up many times. The genes are TRBV6-5 and TRBJ2-5; D is undetermined. CDR3 length equals 14 residues. Germline assignment: CDR1 MNHEY and CDR2 SVGAGI. Trimming shortened V by 6 bases and J by 0 bases, and 11 bases separated the two germline ends. The CDR3 sequence is CASSPRHHQETQYF. The CDR3 DNA reads TGTGCCAGCAGCCCTCGACACCACCAAGAGACCCAGTACTTC.

In regard to this clonotype: Germline and junction disagree at one end, which may indicate a read error. V gene TRBV5-5 combines with J gene TRBJ1-2; D is unresolved. Germline CDR1 is SGHKS and CDR2 is YYEKEE (reference sequence). The CDR3 covers 14 residues. In DNA, the CDR3 is TGTGCCGGCAGCTTGGCCCCTGGCCTGTATGGCTACACCTTC. This sequence encodes CAGSLAPGLYGYTF.

The chain couples TRBV20-1 to TRBJ1-2; D remains unclear. Germline values: CDR1 DFQATT, CDR2 SNEGSKA (reference sequence). The CDR3 is made up of 15 amino acids. Trimming stripped 0 bases from V and 0 bases from J, with 11 bases between. The CDR3 sequence: CSARDPYQANYGYTF. CDR3 DNA: TGCAGTGCTAGAGACCCCTACCAGGCTAACTATGGCTACACCTTC.

V is TRBV4-1 and J is TRBJ2-3; possibly TRBD2 for D (5 bases). V was trimmed by 2 bases and J by 4 bases, leaving 22 bases between them. Germline V gene sequence: CDR1 MGHRA, CDR2 YSYEKL. CDR3 length: 18 residues. This CDR3 is CASSQRLRRYMSADTQYF. The CDR3 DNA is TGCGCCAGCAGCCAAAGGCTAAGGAGGTACATGTCCGCAGATACGCAGTATTTT.

The gene calls are TRBV28 and TRBJ2-3; D is perhaps TRBD1 (5 bases). Trimming pared 11 bases from V and 3 bases from J, leaving 15 bases between. Germline loops: CDR1 MDHEN, CDR2 SYDVKM. The CDR3 runs to 13 residues. CDR3 protein: CAGQRQGTDTQYF. The DNA of the CDR3 is TGTGCCGGGCAAAGGCAGGGAACAGATACGCAGTATTTT.

The rearrangement links TRBV7-9 to TRBJ2-5; the D gene could be TRBD1 or TRBD2 (5 bases each). The DNA end is more similar to TRBJ2-7, so the J call may be wrong. This CDR3 spans 14 amino acids. Germline V lookup: CDR1 SEHNR, CDR2 FQNEAQ (reference sequence). The CDR3 DNA reads TGTGCCAGCAGCGCAACGGGGCCAGTCTACGAGCAGTACTTC. It codes for CASSATGPVYEQYF.

This rearrangement joins TRBV12-3 or TRBV12-4 to TRBJ1-2; no definite D call. V was pared by 1 base and J by 2 bases, with 11 bases between. The CDR3 has 15 amino acids. This CDR3 reads CASSLGQEPNYGYTF. In nucleotides, the CDR3 is TGTGCCAGCAGTTTAGGGCAGGAGCCCAACTATGGCTACACCTTC.

The chain links TRBV27 to TRBJ2-2; no definite D call. Trimming took 10 bases from V and 3 from J, leaving 15 bases between them. Per germline, CDR1 MNHEY and CDR2 SMNVEV (reference sequence). The CDR3 covers 14 residues. This CDR3 reads CATSVGWYTGELFF. Here the CDR3 DNA reads TGTGCCACCAGCGTGGGCTGGTACACCGGGGAGCTGTTTTTT.

Remarks on this clonotype: Its ends do not fully match the called genes, so a read error is possible. This CDR3 reads CASSRDRIRTGELFF. CDR3 sequence (DNA): TGCGCCAGCAGCCGTGACAGGATACGGACCGGGGAGCTGTTTTTT. The J gene is TRBJ2-2, the V gene TRBV7-2; D perhaps matches TRBD1 (6 bases). The length of the CDR3 is 15 residues. Germline CDR1 reads SGHTA; CDR2 reads FQGNSA.

This clonotype was seen at least ten times. V usage is TRBV7-2 and J usage is TRBJ2-1; TRBD1 agrees at 8 bases. Germline V gene lookup returns CDR1 SGHTA and CDR2 FQGNSA. CDR3 length: 13 residues. V dropped 3 bases and J dropped 10; count of bases not matched to a gene: 5. The CDR3: CASSFQGAWEQFF. In DNA, the CDR3 is TGTGCCAGCAGCTTCCAGGGGGCTTGGGAGCAGTTCTTC. Drawing the rest from reference TRBV7-2 and TRBJ2-1, the complete variable domain is GAGVSQSPSNKVTEKGKDVELRCDPISGHTALYWYRQSLGQGLEFLIYFQGNSAPDKSGLPSDRFSAERTGGSVSTLTIQRTQQEDSAVYLCASSFQGAWEQFFGPGTRLTVL.

The rearrangement uses TRBV7-9 and TRBJ2-7; D not resolved. This CDR3 spans 15 amino acids. Germline CDR1 and CDR2: SEHNR and FQNEAQ (reference sequence). With 1 base removed from V and 6 bases from J, the gap between germline ends came to 16 bases. The CDR3 loop is CASSLEGEAPAEQYF. Here the CDR3 DNA reads TGTGCCAGCAGCTTAGAAGGCGAGGCTCCCGCCGAGCAGTACTTC.

The chain combines TRBV12-3 or TRBV12-4 with TRBJ2-1; possible D gene TRBD1, 5 bases. The CDR3 length is 13 residues. V was pared by 7 bases and J by 3 bases, with 10 bases between. The CDR3 DNA follows: TGTGCCAGCACCCCGACAGACTACAATGAGCAGTTCTTC. Its translation: CASTPTDYNEQFF.

This clonotype was detected a few times. The rearrangement uses TRBV7-2 and TRBJ2-7; 7 nucleotides align to TRBD1. J gave up 6 bases and V 5 bases, and 4 bases lay outside the gene matches. The CDR3 contains 12 residues. Germline V gene sequence: CDR1 SGHTA, CDR2 FQGNSA. In nucleotides, the CDR3 is TGTGCCAGCAGCCCTAACAGGGGCGAGCAGTACTTC. Its protein product is CASSPNRGEQYF.

This clonotype was observed a handful of times. The rearrangement joins TRBV6-1 to TRBJ2-5, with D possibly being TRBD1 (6 bases). The germline CDR1 and CDR2 sequences are MNHNS and SASEGT. With 6 bases removed from V and 2 bases from J, the gap between germline ends came to 16 bases. The CDR3 extends over 15 amino acids. The CDR3 loop is CASRATGTKQETQYF. The DNA of the CDR3 is TGTGCCAGCAGGGCTACCGGGACAAAACAAGAGACCCAGTACTTC.

This clonotype was picked up a small number of times. The chain is built from TRBV6-5 and TRBJ2-3, with 7 nucleotides matching TRBD1. The J segment lost 2 bases and the V segment lost 5 bases, leaving 7 bases of the junction unmatched. From germline, CDR1 is MNHEY and CDR2 SVGAGI. The CDR3 is 15 residues long. The CDR3 coding sequence is TGTGCCAGCAGTACGGGACAGCTTTACACAGATACGCAGTATTTT. Translation: CASSTGQLYTDTQYF.

This clonotype has only a few counts. V is TRBV29-1 and J is TRBJ2-3; D could derive from TRBD1 or TRBD2 (7 bases each). CDR3 length: 13 residues. Germline loops: CDR1 SQVTM, CDR2 ANQGSEA. V shed 5 bases and J shed 6 bases, with 15 bases lying between them. CDR3 sequence: CSVSGGVFDTQYF. Written as DNA, the CDR3 is TGCAGCGTTTCAGGGGGGGTCTTTGATACGCAGTATTTT.

The genes are TRBV4-1 and TRBJ2-3, with 9 nucleotides matching TRBD2. Germline CDR1 reads MGHRA; CDR2 reads YSYEKL. This CDR3 region has 17 residues. The J segment lost 2 bases and the V segment lost 5 bases, leaving 11 bases of the junction unmatched. Here the CDR3 reads CASSSRPSGGLTDTQYF. CDR3 DNA: TGCGCCAGCAGCAGTCGACCCAGCGGGGGGCTCACAGATACGCAGTATTTT.

A few counts support this clonotype. V usage is TRBV7-2 and J usage is TRBJ2-4, with TRBD1 as a possible D gene (5 bases). CDR3 size: 19 residues. Germline CDR1 is SGHTA and CDR2 is FQGNSA. Trimming left V 5 bases short and J 0 bases short, with 23 bases between. The CDR3 coding sequence is TGTGCCAGCAGCCCCCAACAGGTTCTCTTCGAACTAGCCAAAAACATTCAGTACTTC. Translating it yields CASSPQQVLFELAKNIQYF.

About this clonotype itself: A read error is possible here, since a much larger clone lies one base away. This chain uses TRBV20-1 with TRBJ2-5; 8 bases are shared with TRBD2. This CDR3 region has 14 residues. V lost 3 bases and J lost 0; bases outside the gene matches: 3. CDR1 is DFQATT, CDR2 SNEGSKA, per germline (reference sequence). The CDR3 DNA sequence: TGCAGTGCTAGGGGACTAGGACACCAAGAGACCCAGTACTTC. Its protein is CSARGLGHQETQYF.

The J gene is TRBJ1-2, the V gene TRBV28; the D gene is possibly TRBD1 (5 bases). This CDR3 has 13 amino acids. CDR1 is MDHEN and CDR2 is SYDVKM in the germline V gene. The germline V and J ends were trimmed by 5 bases and 8 bases, with 15 bases remaining between them. This chain's CDR3 is CASSARPGSGYTF. In nucleotides, the CDR3 is TGTGCCAGCAGTGCACGTCCAGGGTCCGGCTACACCTTC.

This clonotype has a handful of counts. This chain uses TRBV28 with TRBJ1-5; 7 nucleotides match TRBD1. Germline V gene lookup returns CDR1 MDHEN and CDR2 SYDVKM. The CDR3 runs 15 residues. With 5 bases clipped from V and 6 bases from J, the junction kept 10 bases outside the gene matches. The chain's CDR3 is CASSPSRTGSQPQHF. In DNA form, the CDR3 reads TGTGCCAGCAGTCCCTCCCGGACAGGAAGTCAGCCCCAGCATTTT.

This rearrangement joins TRBV20-1 to TRBJ2-5; tentative D call: TRBD1 (5 bases). Germline CDR1 DFQATT, CDR2 SNEGSKA (reference sequence). The CDR3 runs to 11 residues. V was trimmed by 3 bases and J by 5 bases, leaving 7 bases between them. The CDR3 sequence is CSARGPETQYF. The CDR3 bases are TGCAGTGCTAGGGGGCCGGAGACCCAGTACTTC.

The chain joins TRBV6-2 or TRBV6-3 to TRBJ2-7, with a tentative D call TRBD1 (5 bases). Germline V CDR1 and CDR2: MNHEY, SVGEGT. V shed 6 bases and J shed 7 bases, with 16 bases lying between them. The CDR3 is made up of 13 amino acids. As DNA, the CDR3 is TGTGCCAGCAGGCCACAGGTTACGGTGGAGCAGTACTTC. It is translated as CASRPQVTVEQYF.

There are a few counts of this clonotype. This chain uses TRBV4-1 with TRBJ1-5; D is perhaps TRBD1 (6 bases). Deletions cut 4 bases from V and 9 bases from J, with 19 bases between. The CDR3 consists of 15 residues. CDR1 and CDR2 (germline): MGHRA, YSYEKL. The CDR3 spells CASSLGGGPSPPQHF. CDR3 bases: TGCGCCAGCAGCCTAGGTGGGGGGCCCAGTCCGCCCCAGCATTTT.

The chain couples TRBV27 to TRBJ2-3; 12 nucleotides align to TRBD2. In germline, CDR1 is MNHEY, CDR2 SMNVEV (reference sequence). The CDR3 spans 17 residues. The V segment lost 5 bases and the J segment 4 bases; nucleotides outside the gene matches: 10. The CDR3 DNA is TGTGCCAGCAGTGCTATCCTAGCGGGGGGGCCTTCAGATACGCAGTATTTT. Its protein product is CASSAILAGGPSDTQYF.

This clonotype came up many times. The chain links TRBV12-3 or TRBV12-4 to TRBJ1-2; TRBD1 might be the D (6 bases). The CDR3 extends over 14 amino acids. With 6 bases removed from V and 0 bases from J, the gap between germline ends came to 11 bases. Here the CDR3 reads CASRETGANYGYTF. For the CDR3, the DNA is TGTGCCAGCAGAGAGACAGGAGCTAACTATGGCTACACCTTC.

The chain has TRBV6-6 and TRBJ2-5, with D hard to call. V was clipped by 6 bases and J by 4 bases, with 18 bases between them. The V gene's germline CDR1 is MNHNY and CDR2 SVGAGI (reference sequence). The CDR3 totals 15 residues. CDR3: CASRRVVNLRETQYF. The CDR3 DNA reads as TGTGCCAGCAGAAGGGTAGTCAATCTCAGAGAGACCCAGTACTTC.

The genes are TRBV6-1 and TRBJ1-1; 7 bases line up with TRBD1. Germline trimming cut 6 bases from V and 11 bases from J; bases unmatched to any gene: 9. This CDR3 is built from 12 residues. Per the germline V gene, CDR1 is MNHNS and CDR2 is SASEGT. CDR3 nucleotide sequence: TGTGCCAGCAGAGACTCGGACAGGCAGGCTTTCTTT. Translation gives CASRDSDRQAFF.

A few counts support this clonotype. V and J are TRBV7-2 and TRBJ2-5, with 11 bases matching TRBD2. The germline gives CDR1 SGHTA, CDR2 FQGNSA. With V trimmed by 2 bases and J by 5 bases, 19 bases remained unmatched. The CDR3 consists of 20 residues. CDR3 region: CASSLWHRTSGLLRTETQYF. CDR3 nucleotides: TGTGCCAGCAGCTTATGGCATAGGACTAGCGGGCTCCTTAGGACGGAGACCCAGTACTTC.

V gene TRBV29-1 combines with J gene TRBJ2-1; D call uncertain. V dropped 0 bases and J dropped 3 bases, with 6 bases sitting between them. In germline, CDR1 is SQVTM, CDR2 ANQGSEA. There are 13 residues in the CDR3. The CDR3 nucleotides read TGCAGCGTTGAAGAGGACCTCTACAATGAGCAGTTCTTC. This translates into CSVEEDLYNEQFF.

The genes are TRBV3-1 and TRBJ2-6; D gene uncertain. The CDR3 consists of 14 residues. Germline V gives CDR1 LGHDT, CDR2 YNNKEL (reference sequence). Trimming took off 7 bases at V and 3 bases at J, with 10 bases between the two ends. CDR3 in DNA: TGTGCCAGCAATCTGGCAGTTGGGGCCAACGTCCTGACTTTC. Its translation: CASNLAVGANVLTF. Together with reference TRBV3-1 and TRBJ2-6, the CDR3 gives the full variable domain: DTAVSQTPKYLVTQMGNDKSIKCEQNLGHDTMYWYKQDSKKFLKIMFSYNNKELIINETVPNRFSPKSPDKAHLNLHINSLELGDSAVYFCASNLAVGANVLTFGAGSRLTVL.

A few counts support this clonotype. The chain has TRBV6-4 and TRBJ2-3, with a weak D call TRBD2 (6 bases). This CDR3 has 16 amino acids. In germline, CDR1 is MRHNA, CDR2 SNTAGT. V lost 0 bases, J lost 2 bases, and 12 bases lay in between. CDR3 DNA sequence: TGTGCCAGCAGTGACTCGAACAGCGGGCCCACAGATACGCAGTATTTT. This sequence encodes CASSDSNSGPTDTQYF.